This T cell receptor beta chain was recovered during a study of Graves' ophthalmopathy and Graves' hyperthyroidism. Study results and caveats: At just under 71% sensitivity and 72.22% specificity, the model predicted progression of the ophthalmopathy.

This clonotype showed up just a few times. Its antigen is undetermined. The TCR beta CDR3 regions underwent amplification from RNA transcripts. Scientists carried out first-round RT-PCR using HTBI primers and then a second-round multiplex PCR. TCRdb re-derived calls from the multiplex PCR reads in MiXCR, one entry per CDR3 protein. Of 660,000 or so distinct CDR3 sequences detected, roughly 39% appear once; the ten largest clones hold 3% to 4%. The TCR was taken from an adult man with Graves' ophthalmopathy. Source material: peripheral blood.

In nucleotides, the CDR3 is TGTGCCAGCAGCTTAATGGGGGTTCCCTCCTACGAGCAGTACTTC. The encoded protein is CASSLMGVPSYEQYF. The V call is TRBV14, the J call TRBJ2-7; D is tentatively TRBD1 or TRBD2 (5 bases each). Trimming pared 5 bases from V and 0 bases from J, leaving 14 bases between. Germline V gene data show CDR1 as SGHDN and CDR2 as FVKESK. This CDR3 is 15 amino acids long.